The 28 T cell receptor beta chains in this list originate from one sample, sequenced in a study of T-cell memory formation after mild COVID-19. From the 5' RACE reads, TCRdb called clonotypes with MiXCR, one entry per CDR3 protein. The data show 80,000 to 95,000 distinct CDR3 sequences, nearly 25% seen once. The sample taken for sequencing was PBMCs or a T cell subset sorted from them (not recorded which). The receptors derive from a man between 18 and 29 years old who had mild COVID-19 (a few samples of this study predate the infection). Cell type and time point are not known.

J is TRBJ2-1 and V is TRBV4-1; TRBD1 matches at 10 bases. The CDR3 sequence is 15 residues long. The V gene's germline CDR1 is MGHRA and CDR2 YSYEKL. Trimming at V came to 3 bases and at J to 5 bases, leaving 4 bases not matched to a gene. CDR3 DNA sequence: TGCGCCAGCAGCCACGCCGGGACAGGGGACAATGAGCAGTTCTTC. Its protein product is CASSHAGTGDNEQFF.

The chain has TRBV4-2 and TRBJ1-2; D unclear. Germline V lookup: CDR1 LGHNA, CDR2 YNFKEQ. This CDR3 comprises 14 residues. V lost 8 bases to trimming and J lost 0 bases, with 13 bases between them. The CDR3 loop reads CASVSRLANYGYTF. The DNA of the CDR3 is TGTGCCAGCGTTTCACGGCTAGCTAACTATGGCTACACCTTC.

This clonotype has more than one count but fewer than ten. The genes are TRBV7-6 and TRBJ2-2; 8 bases are shared with TRBD2. This CDR3 has 16 residues. Germline CDR1 SGHVS, CDR2 FNYEAQ. Trimming at V came to 0 bases and at J to 1 base, leaving 1 base not matched to a gene. CDR3 region: CASSLATSGNTGELFF. The CDR3 DNA sequence: TGTGCCAGCAGCTTAGCCACTAGCGGGAACACCGGGGAGCTGTTTTTT.

The genes are TRBV5-1 and TRBJ1-4, with a weak D call TRBD1 (5 bases). This CDR3 contains 15 residues. V shed 0 bases and J shed 5 bases, with 11 bases lying between them. Germline V gives CDR1 SGHRS, CDR2 YFSETQ. The CDR3 protein is CASSLGGEINEKLFF. CDR3 coding DNA: TGCGCCAGCAGCTTGGGGGGGGAAATCAATGAAAAACTGTTTTTT.

The chain couples TRBV4-1 to TRBJ2-7; weak D call: TRBD1 (6 bases). This CDR3 is 14 amino acids long. V dropped 0 bases and J dropped 2 bases, with 8 bases sitting between them. Germline-derived CDR1 and CDR2 are MGHRA and YSYEKL. CDR3 sequence reads: CASSQEPGAYEQYF. For the CDR3, the DNA is TGCGCCAGCAGCCAAGAGCCAGGGGCCTACGAGCAGTACTTC.

This clonotype was counted only a few times. This chain uses TRBV5-1 with TRBJ2-5; the match to TRBD2 covers 12 bases. The trim removed 5 bases at V and 5 bases at J, leaving 4 bases unmatched. This CDR3 has 14 residues. Germline CDR1 and CDR2: SGHRS and YFSETQ. CDR3 in DNA: TGCGCCAGCAGACTAGCGGGGGGCCGGGAGACCCAGTACTTC. This gives the protein CASRLAGGRETQYF.

The V and J genes are TRBV2 and TRBJ1-1, with 7 nucleotides matching TRBD1. Losses at the gene ends were 2 bases for V and 2 bases for J; bases not matched to a gene: 2. The CDR3 loop spans 14 amino acids. CDR1 and CDR2 (germline): SNHLY, FYNNEI. The CDR3 coding sequence is TGTGCCAGCAGTGAATGGGACAGTAACACTGAAGCTTTCTTT. Its translation: CASSEWDSNTEAFF. The variable domain in full, completed from reference TRBV2 and TRBJ1-1, reads EPEVTQTPSHQVTQMGQEVILRCVPISNHLYFYWYRQILGQKVEFLVSFYNNEISEKSEIFDDQFSVERPDGSNFTLKIRSTKLEDSAMYFCASSEWDSNTEAFFGQGTRLTVV.

This clonotype was observed a single time. This chain links TRBV12-3 or TRBV12-4 with TRBJ2-7, with TRBD1 matching 9 bases. The V and J ends lost 7 bases and 0 bases, in that order; junction bases with no gene match: 4. There are 14 residues in the CDR3. This CDR3 is CASTGQGTSYEQYF. The CDR3 DNA is TGTGCCAGCACCGGACAGGGGACCTCCTACGAGCAGTACTTC.

The CDR3 DNA is TGTGCCAGCAGCTTGTCGGGACATCAGCCCCAGCATTTT. Translating it yields CASSLSGHQPQHF. The V call is TRBV11-2, the J call TRBJ1-5; perhaps TRBD1 as D (5 bases). This CDR3 spans 13 amino acids. With 3 bases removed from V and 5 bases from J, the gap between germline ends came to 8 bases. Germline CDR1 SGHAT, CDR2 FQNNGV.

This clonotype has a handful of counts. V is TRBV4-1 and J is TRBJ2-1, with a tentative D call TRBD2 (6 bases). CDR3 size: 13 residues. Germline V lookup: CDR1 MGHRA, CDR2 YSYEKL. With 3 bases removed from V and 9 bases from J, the gap between germline ends came to 12 bases. The CDR3 nucleotides are TGCGCCAGCAGCCAGGGTGCGGGGCTTGAGCAGTTCTTC. Its protein is CASSQGAGLEQFF.

This clonotype appeared a single time. V is TRBV7-9 and J is TRBJ1-4; D is uncertain. CDR3 size: 16 residues. Trimming left V 6 bases short and J 3 bases short, with 17 bases between. Per the germline V gene, CDR1 is SEHNR and CDR2 is FQNEAQ (reference sequence). CDR3 sequence (DNA): TGTGCCAGCAGTCCCCCTTCGTCCGTGGCTAATGAAAAACTGTTTTTT. It translates to CASSPPSSVANEKLFF.

This chain joins TRBV18 and TRBJ1-1; D gene ambiguous. This CDR3 comprises 15 residues. Deletions cut 0 bases from V and 1 base from J, with 9 bases between. Germline V gene data show CDR1 as KGHSH and CDR2 as LQKENI. CDR3 coding DNA: TGTGCCAGCTCACCACCTCCTTTAGCGAACACTGAAGCTTTCTTT. Protein: CASSPPPLANTEAFF.

The table lists this clonotype with a few counts. The genes are TRBV28 and TRBJ1-2, with a tentative D call TRBD1 (5 bases). The V gene's germline CDR1 is MDHEN and CDR2 SYDVKM. The CDR3 runs to 14 residues. Trimming removed 4 bases at V and 6 bases at J, with 15 bases between. CDR3 nucleotide sequence: TGTGCCAGCAGTTCCGCGGGGCTGGGGGATGGCTACACCTTC. Its translation is CASSSAGLGDGYTF.

This clonotype was counted between two and nine times. This chain connects TRBV5-1 to TRBJ2-7; D is ambiguous. CDR1 is SGHRS and CDR2 is YFSETQ in the germline V gene. This CDR3 contains 13 residues. Trimming removed 4 bases at V and 6 bases at J, with 14 bases between. The DNA for the CDR3 is TGCGCCAGCAGCCCCCCCGGGTCCCGCGAGCAGTACGTC. Protein: CASSPPGSREQYV.

This clonotype came up a few times. The V and J genes are TRBV25-1 and TRBJ2-2, with a tentative D call TRBD1 (5 bases). CDR3 length: 14 amino acids. Germline CDR1 reads MGHDK; CDR2 reads SYGVNS. The germline V and J ends were trimmed by 3 bases and 5 bases, with 10 bases remaining between them. Here the CDR3 reads CASSDREGTGELFF. The CDR3 DNA reads TGTGCCAGCAGTGACAGGGAAGGTACCGGGGAGCTGTTTTTT.

This clonotype was counted a few times. The rearrangement links TRBV11-2 to TRBJ2-7, with unresolved D. The ends were cut back, 1 base at V and 4 bases at J, with 11 bases in the middle. The germline V gene has CDR1 SGHAT and CDR2 FQNNGV. The CDR3 contains 14 residues. The CDR3 DNA reads as TGTGCCAGCAGCTTAGCCCCGCTTGGATACGAGCAGTACGTC. The encoded protein is CASSLAPLGYEQYV.

This clonotype appeared a few times. The J gene is TRBJ2-3, the V gene TRBV5-1; 9 bases are shared with TRBD2. CDR3 length equals 16 residues. CDR1 SGHRS and CDR2 YFSETQ come from the germline V gene. J lost 4 bases, V lost 0 bases, and 6 bases had no gene match. The CDR3 nucleotides read TGCGCCAGCAGCTTGGCGGAAGCGGGGGGCGCAGATACGCAGTATTTT. Its translation is CASSLAEAGGADTQYF.

This clonotype occurred a few times. V is TRBV7-8 and J is TRBJ2-1; D is uncertain. Germline CDR1 reads SGHVS; CDR2 reads FQNEAQ. The CDR3 has 14 amino acids. The V and J ends lost 6 bases and 2 bases respectively, with 11 bases between them. CDR3 in DNA: TGTGCCAGCAGGGAAGAGGAGACCTACAATGAGCAGTTCTTC. Translated, it gives CASREEETYNEQFF.

This clonotype was detected a few times. Here the CDR3 DNA reads TGCGCCAGCAGCTCCTGGACTAGCGGTACCAATGAGCAGTTCTTC. Its protein is CASSSWTSGTNEQFF. The chain is built from TRBV5-1 and TRBJ2-1; 10 bases align to TRBD2. Germline V CDR1 and CDR2: SGHRS, YFSETQ. The ends lost 3 bases at V and 6 bases at J; junction bases unmatched: 6. This CDR3 is 15 amino acids long.

This chain connects TRBV2 to TRBJ2-4; D might be TRBD2 (5 bases). V shed 3 bases and J shed 5 bases, with 11 bases lying between them. Germline CDR1 reads SNHLY; CDR2 reads FYNNEI. This CDR3 comprises 14 residues. DNA for the CDR3: TGTGCCAGCAGTGACTTCGGGGAGCAAAACATTCAGTACTTC. Translating it yields CASSDFGEQNIQYF.

This clonotype was picked up a small number of times. The V call is TRBV12-3 or TRBV12-4, the J call TRBJ1-2; D gene unclear. CDR3 length: 15 residues. V gave up 2 bases and J gave up 3 bases, with 13 bases separating them. CDR3 sequence (DNA): TGTGCCAGCAGTTTATTGGCAGGTGACTACTATGGCTACACCTTC. It specifies CASSLLAGDYYGYTF.

This chain links TRBV19 with TRBJ2-7; D is undetermined. The CDR3 is 13 amino acids. The germline gives CDR1 LNHDA, CDR2 SQIVND (reference sequence). Trimming pared 3 bases from V and 6 bases from J, leaving 12 bases between. The DNA of the CDR3 is TGTGCCAGTAGTATCGGCCTCGGAGCCGAGCAGTACGTC. It translates to CASSIGLGAEQYV.

This clonotype came up a few times. A clone one base away is much larger, so this may be a read error. The V call is TRBV4-2, the J call TRBJ2-2, with 7 bases identical to TRBD2. The ends lost 1 base at V and 1 base at J; junction bases unmatched: 0. CDR1 is LGHNA, CDR2 YNFKEQ, per germline. The CDR3 has 15 residues. This chain's CDR3 is CASSQGEGNTGELFF. CDR3 in DNA: TGTGCCAGCAGCCAAGGGGAGGGGAACACCGGGGAGCTGTTTTTT.

This sequence joins TRBV27 and TRBJ2-3; tentatively, D is TRBD1 or TRBD2 (6 bases each). Germline CDR1 reads MNHEY; CDR2 reads SMNVEV (reference sequence). V was cut by 2 bases and J by 2 bases, with 11 bases left in between. The CDR3 spans 15 residues. This chain's CDR3 is CASSLRGQNTDTQYF. CDR3 coding DNA: TGTGCCAGCAGTTTACGGGGGCAGAACACAGATACGCAGTATTTT.

There are a few counts of this clonotype. This chain uses TRBV29-1 with TRBJ2-1, with TRBD2 matching 10 bases. The CDR3 is 15 amino acids. V shed 7 bases and J 0 bases; nucleotides not matched to a gene: 6. The germline V gene has CDR1 SQVTM and CDR2 ANQGSEA. CDR3 sequence (DNA): TGCAGCGCCAAGCGGGGGGGAGGCTCCTACAATGAGCAGTTCTTC. It codes for CSAKRGGGSYNEQFF.

The CDR3 sequence is CATPGSEETQYF. DNA for the CDR3: TGTGCCACCCCCGGGAGTGAAGAGACCCAGTACTTC. The chain couples TRBV6-4 to TRBJ2-5, with D tentatively TRBD2 (6 bases). The CDR3 has 12 residues. Trimming stripped 10 bases from V and 3 bases from J, with 12 bases between. Germline V gene lookup returns CDR1 MRHNA and CDR2 SNTAGT.

The J gene is TRBJ2-5, the V gene TRBV29-1, with 7 positions matching TRBD1. Unmatched junction bases numbered 5, after V lost 6 bases and J lost 1 base. Germline V gives CDR1 SQVTM, CDR2 ANQGSEA. The CDR3 length is 13 residues. CDR3 loop: CSVTGTVQETQYF. CDR3 coding DNA: TGCAGCGTGACCGGGACAGTCCAAGAGACCCAGTACTTC.

The chain joins TRBV4-1 to TRBJ2-2, with 8 positions matching TRBD1. The CDR3 sequence is 16 residues long. Germline trimming cut 3 bases from V and 2 bases from J; bases unmatched to any gene: 5. The germline gives CDR1 MGHRA, CDR2 YSYEKL. As DNA, the CDR3 is TGCGCCAGCAGCCAGAACAGGGGGTATAACACCGGGGAGCTGTTTTTT. It yields the protein CASSQNRGYNTGELFF.